This TCR beta chain is drawn from a study of blood T cell repertoires in COVID-19. Study-level background: Some COVID-19 samples were acute and others convalescent; all came from the United States, Italy and Spain. The cDNA or gDNA used as material had been derived from T cells, B-cell-depleted T cells, or PBMCs.

Per the original methods: By means of reference gene primer amplification, nucleated cell counts were estimated. Generated by immunoSEQ multiplex PCR, the TCRdb table keeps only in-frame clones and is missing some. Clone size and V and J calls were adopted from that table, with D and trimming inferred from the DNA. This sample carries some 200,000 clones, about 70% of them seen once, and the ten largest clones take roughly 8.8%. The V and J ends lost 5 bases and 1 base, in that order; junction bases with no gene match: 10. This CDR3 is built from 16 residues. Per the germline V gene, CDR1 is LNHDA and CDR2 is SQIVND (reference sequence).

The sequence was obtained from a woman between 45 and 65 years old with active or convalescent COVID-19. The chain joins TRBV19 to TRBJ1-1, with 7 bases matching TRBD1. Input material: peripheral blood. CDR3 protein: CASSPLLGQANTEAFF. In DNA, the CDR3 is TGTGCCAGTAGTCCTCTTCTCGGACAGGCGAACACTGAAGCTTTCTTT.